This record looks at one TCR beta chain sequence and its context. As yet, its antigen is unknown. The sample originates from a study of T cell responses to AZD1222 COVID-19 vaccine. The study's findings and limits: Seropositive status at baseline applied to only five to seven AZD1222 recipients. Clonal diversity was possibly underestimated, and the donors were mostly white British, with more females.

Second-dose groups at about 4 or about 12 weeks were pooled. Profiled with immunoSEQ multiplex PCR; TCRdb holds only in-frame clones, not every one. The table shows 110,000 or so clones, with 87% occurring only once. Material: peripheral blood, obtained 28 days after the second AZD1222 dose. The TCR comes from an adult who received the AZD1222 COVID-19 vaccine.

Here the CDR3 reads CASSYGDGYEQYF. For the CDR3, the DNA is TGTGCCAGCAGTTACGGGGACGGCTACGAGCAGTACTTC. The chain is built from TRBV6-2 or TRBV6-3 and TRBJ2-7, with D possibly being TRBD1 or TRBD2 (5 bases each). The CDR3 consists of 13 residues. Germline CDR1 reads MNHEY; CDR2 reads SVGEGT. V lost 2 bases and J 3 bases, leaving 8 bases between the germline ends.